Listed below are T cell receptor beta chains from one sample, sequenced in a study of blood T cells in healthy people across ages. A single record per CDR3 protein comes from TCRdb applying MiXCR to the 5' RACE reads. The table has roughly 720,000 distinct CDR3 sequences, about 53% seen once; the top ten hold roughly 40%. Material for sequencing was blood. The receptors here all came from an elderly man in good health. Both conserved end residues are part of each CDR3. Clone size is stated in some rows and not others, as once, few, many or a class when expanded.

V gene	CDR3 length	clone size	CDR3 protein
TRBV13	13	few	CASSSGGPETQYF
TRBV5-8	11	NA	CASSLGRLRTF
TRBV13	14	few	CASSVPGQPYEQYF
TRBV11-2	16	NA	CASSLLQGSGANVLTF
TRBV6-5	14	NA	CASSYSTGKDQAFF
TRBV12-3/TRBV12-4	13	NA	CASSTSVAGELFF
TRBV2	17	NA	CASEGTSGAGGKNIQYF
TRBV29-1	12	NA	CSVDPGGRGYTF
TRBV7-8	13	once	CASSLNRGQEQYF
TRBV4-1	15	NA	CASSQGEPGNYGYTF
TRBV9	16	NA	CASSAPGRQGAIGYTF
TRBV29-1	13	few	CSVVSPWNEKLFF
TRBV12-3/TRBV12-4	18	NA	CASSRSGRGSSGANVLTF
TRBV24-1	16	few	CATSDPRTLDAYEQYF
TRBV6-1	15	few	CASSEVPDWTSPLHF
TRBV11-3	16	NA	CASSFRGQTEFYEQYF
TRBV20-1	15	few	CSARVVGGPPDTQYF
TRBV29-1	13	NA	CSVEVQLLGDAYF
TRBV5-1	15	NA	CASSLTVQGADIQYF
TRBV28	11	few	CASWGSYEQYF
TRBV15	12	few	CATSRDSTPLHF
TRBV28	12	NA	CATTTSSYEQYF
TRBV10-1	14	once	CASSAGSSGSPQYF
TRBV3-1	15	NA	CASSRGTSGRYGQFF
TRBV27	14	NA	CASSPRTGGDEQYF